The present entry profiles one T cell receptor beta chain with its context. The specificity of this receptor is unknown. Base qualities are missing; no much larger clone stands one base away. The data originate from a study of early T cells in non-severe SARS-CoV-2 infection (dated by TCRdb to the early 2020s). For the study in its entirety: Bulk RNA from unsorted whole blood was used for TCR sequencing, so alpha and beta chains could not be paired.

This was a case-control study nested in a cohort of healthcare workers in London, UK, who had nasopharyngeal swab PCR tests and blood samples taken every week. Healthcare workers were recruited between 23 and 31 March 2020, during the week of the UK lockdown, and were followed weekly for up to about 15 weeks. Library generation was performed with 5' RACE. The reads were generated on a NextSeq 500. Unique molecular identifiers were attached to individual cDNA molecules in the TCR library protocol so that sequencing error and PCR bias could be corrected. Both TCR alpha and beta chains were sequenced, and tight co-correlation was observed between alpha and beta sequence abundances in each sample. For the original study's pipeline: Decombinator V4 was used to annotate the V gene, J gene and CDR3 of the TCR sequences. TCRs were defined as expanded if a significant change between any two time points was detected under a Poisson model with p below 0.0001. TCR abundances were normalised to the total number of TCRs sequenced in each sample and reported as counts per million. MAIT TCRs were defined by TRAV1-2 paired with TRAJ12, TRAJ20 or TRAJ33, and iNKT TCRs by TRAV10 paired with TRAJ18. VDJdb, accessed 1 November 2021, was searched for CMV, EBV and SARS-CoV-2 annotated TCRs, excluding TCRs annotated for multiple antigens. The public reads were reprocessed in TCRdb via fastp at Q25 and MiXCR, keeping in-frame beta chains. Rows with a matching CDR3 protein are joined into one entry that keeps the most common DNA and genes. TCRdb's processing, not the authors', yielded these V and J calls. Here the sample has roughly 83,000 distinct CDR3 sequences; about an eighth occur a single time. Roughly 4.5% of the sample is taken by the ten largest.

Overall study results and their limits: VDJdb matching was skewed toward anti-spike CD8 responses, so virus-specific expansions were likely underestimated and private and CD4 specificities were missed.

Via the germline V gene (reference sequence), CDR1 is SEHNR and CDR2 FQNEAQ. At the junction V is shortened by 4 bases and J by 3 bases, with 12 bases in between. From cysteine to phenylalanine, the CDR3 is 14 amino acids long. Only CDR3 DNA is held: 42 bases, read in frame from base 1. The chain couples TRBV7-9 to TRBJ2-5, with the D gene call left open. The sequencing used whole blood, collected at baseline. The clonotype was recovered from an adult who was a healthcare worker with PCR-confirmed SARS-CoV-2 infection or an uninfected control (not recorded which). The DNA sequence is as follows: TGTGCCAGCAGCTCCAACAGTAGAAAAGAGACCCAGTACTTC. This yields the protein CASSSNSRKETQYF.